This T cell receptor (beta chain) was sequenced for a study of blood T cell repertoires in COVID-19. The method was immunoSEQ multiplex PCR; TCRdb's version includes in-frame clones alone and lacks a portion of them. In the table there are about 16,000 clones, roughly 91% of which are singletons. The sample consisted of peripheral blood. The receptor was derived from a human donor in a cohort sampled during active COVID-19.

The CDR3 sequence: CASSPDRGGEKLFF. CDR3 DNA sequence: TGCGCCAGCAGCCCCGACAGGGGAGGAGAAAAACTGTTTTTT. This sequence joins TRBV5-1 and TRBJ1-4; 8 bases line up with TRBD1. From germline, CDR1 is SGHRS and CDR2 YFSETQ. The CDR3 contains 14 residues. The V gene end was trimmed by 4 bases and the J gene end by 8 bases; junction bases not matched to a gene: 7.